The TCR beta chain described here comes from a study of response to subunit inactivated influenza vaccine. In TCRdb, the RT-PCR reads were re-called with MiXCR into one record per CDR3 protein. Of approximately 680,000 distinct CDR3 sequences in the sample, 15% to 19% were seen once. Whole-study results and caveats: The study's authors posited that every seasonal influenza vaccination enlists few new T cells.

CDR1 is LGHDT and CDR2 is YNNKEL in the germline V gene (reference sequence). This CDR3 region has 14 residues. V gave up 4 bases and J gave up 3 bases, with 11 bases separating them. This clonotype has only a few counts. Its antigen remains unknown. The rearrangement links TRBV3-1 to TRBJ2-3; either TRBD1 or TRBD2 may fit D (6 bases each). Sequences were derived from PBMCs from blood, sampled 11 to 12 days after vaccination. This clonotype originated in a middle-aged man who received an inactivated influenza vaccine. The chain's CDR3 is CASSLPGATDTQYF. The CDR3 DNA is TGTGCCAGCAGCCTTCCGGGGGCTACAGATACGCAGTATTTT.